Presented here are 17 T cell receptor beta chains from one specimen sequenced in a study of blood T cell repertoires in COVID-19. Sequencing was performed with immunoSEQ multiplex PCR; in TCRdb, only in-frame clones are kept and a portion is missing. This table has some 210,000 clones, about 81% appearing once. What was sequenced was PBMCs or T cells enriched from blood (not recorded which). Source of these receptors: a man aged 35-49 years who had recovered from COVID-19.

V and J are TRBV15 and TRBJ2-1, with D perhaps matching TRBD1 (6 bases). The CDR3 length is 17 residues. Per germline, CDR1 LNHNV and CDR2 YYDKDF (reference sequence). V dropped 5 bases and J dropped 6 bases, with 23 bases sitting between them. This chain's CDR3 is CATSLSPTGRSGNEQFF. The CDR3 coding sequence is TGTGCCACCAGCTTAAGTCCAACAGGGCGGTCAGGCAATGAGCAGTTCTTC.

V usage is TRBV2 and J usage is TRBJ2-3; 13 nucleotides agree with TRBD2. There are 17 residues in the CDR3. With 5 bases clipped from V and 1 base from J, the junction kept 6 bases outside the gene matches. Germline assignment: CDR1 SNHLY and CDR2 FYNNEI. The CDR3 DNA reads as TGTGCCAGCAGTAAGGGACTAGCGGGACGTCGCACAGATACGCAGTATTTT. This sequence encodes CASSKGLAGRRTDTQYF.

A few counts support this clone. The J gene is TRBJ2-3, the V gene TRBV27, with 10 bases matching TRBD2. Germline CDR1 MNHEY, CDR2 SMNVEV (reference sequence). The V segment lost 5 bases and the J segment 9 bases; nucleotides outside the gene matches: 14. The CDR3 is 16 residues long. This CDR3 is CASSLISGRPQRTQYF. CDR3 in DNA: TGTGCCAGCAGTCTCATTAGCGGGAGGCCTCAGAGGACGCAGTATTTT.

V is TRBV5-1 and J is TRBJ2-7, with TRBD2 matching 14 bases. V trimming: 4 bases; J trimming: 0 bases; junction bases outside the gene matches: 6. There are 17 residues in the CDR3. Germline V CDR1 and CDR2: SGHRS, YFSETQ. CDR3 coding DNA: TGCGCCAGCAGCCTCCGGACTAGCGGGGGGCACTCCTACGAGCAGTACTTC. Its protein is CASSLRTSGGHSYEQYF.

The V call is TRBV12-5, the J call TRBJ1-3, with D possibly matching TRBD1 (5 bases). CDR3 length: 17 residues. Germline V gives CDR1 LGHNT, CDR2 FRNRAP. Trimming cost V 4 bases and J 1 base, with 17 bases left between them. CDR3 coding DNA: TGTGCTAGTGGTTCGGGTTTTATAAGGGGATCTGGAAACACCATATATTTT. It specifies CASGSGFIRGSGNTIYF. Variable domain in full (rest from reference TRBV12-5 and TRBJ1-3): DARVTQTPRHKVTEMGQEVTMRCQPILGHNTVFWYRQTMMQGLELLAYFRNRAPLDDSGMPKDRFSAEMPDATLATLKIQPSEPRDSAVYFCASGSGFIRGSGNTIYFGEGSWLTVV.

The chain uses TRBV7-2 and TRBJ2-2; 7 positions match TRBD2. Germline V gene lookup returns CDR1 SGHTA and CDR2 FQGNSA. This CDR3 contains 15 residues. The V gene end was trimmed by 7 bases and the J gene end by 5 bases; junction bases not matched to a gene: 10. In DNA form, the CDR3 reads TGTGCCAGCAACCGCGGCGGGAGCTGGACCGGGGAGCTGTTTTTT. Protein sequence: CASNRGGSWTGELFF.

J is TRBJ1-2 and V is TRBV7-3; 8 nucleotides match TRBD1. The CDR3 is 17 amino acids. J was trimmed by 2 bases and V by 1 base; bases with no gene match: 9. The germline V gene encodes CDR1 SGHTA and CDR2 FQGTGA. This chain's CDR3 is CASSLSPGGRANYGYTF. The DNA for the CDR3 is TGTGCCAGCAGCTTAAGTCCAGGGGGCCGAGCCAACTATGGCTACACCTTC.

Details on this clone: This sample includes further DNA sequences coding for the same CDR3. The chain joins TRBV12-5 to TRBJ2-1; D gene ambiguous. The CDR3 is 14 residues long. CDR1 and CDR2 (germline): LGHNT, FRNRAP. V was trimmed by 1 base and J by 0 bases, leaving 4 bases between them. The CDR3 DNA reads as TGTGCTAGTGGTTTGGGGAGCTCCTACAATGAGCAGTTCTTC. Protein: CASGLGSSYNEQFF.

The chain couples TRBV2 to TRBJ1-1; TRBD1 agrees at 7 bases. Germline CDR1 SNHLY, CDR2 FYNNEI. The V segment lost 7 bases and the J segment 3 bases; nucleotides outside the gene matches: 8. The CDR3 has 14 amino acids. The CDR3: CASTTDRDDTEAFF. CDR3 in DNA: TGTGCCAGCACCACCGACAGGGATGACACTGAAGCTTTCTTT. Supplemented by reference TRBV2 and TRBJ1-1, the full variable domain reads EPEVTQTPSHQVTQMGQEVILRCVPISNHLYFYWYRQILGQKVEFLVSFYNNEISEKSEIFDDQFSVERPDGSNFTLKIRSTKLEDSAMYFCASTTDRDDTEAFFGQGTRLTVV.

This chain uses TRBV5-4 with TRBJ2-7; D unresolved. This CDR3 is built from 14 residues. The V end was cut by 3 bases, the J end by 0 bases, with 10 bases between. Germline-derived CDR1 and CDR2 are SGHNT and YYREEE (reference sequence). The CDR3 sequence is CASSSPMSSYEQYF. The CDR3 DNA sequence: TGTGCCAGCAGCTCACCAATGAGCTCCTACGAGCAGTACTTC.

The chain joins TRBV24-1 to TRBJ1-2, with D uncertain. The length of the CDR3 is 17 residues. CDR1 and CDR2 (germline): KGHDR, SFDVKD. V lost 2 bases to trimming and J lost 0 bases, with 15 bases between them. CDR3 loop: CATSDSLGPTSNYGYTF. The CDR3 DNA reads as TGTGCCACCAGTGATTCGCTTGGGCCTACCTCTAACTATGGCTACACCTTC.

CDR3: CASSSRAVAGDLNEQFF. As DNA, the CDR3 is TGTGCCAGCAGCTCCCGAGCGGTAGCGGGAGACTTGAATGAGCAGTTCTTC. This chain connects TRBV7-2 to TRBJ2-1; 9 bases map to TRBD2. There are 17 residues in the CDR3. The germline gives CDR1 SGHTA, CDR2 FQGNSA. Germline trimming cut 4 bases from V and 7 bases from J; bases unmatched to any gene: 14.

The rearrangement uses TRBV12-3 or TRBV12-4 and TRBJ1-4; D gene ambiguous. The V gene lost 3 bases and the J gene lost 7 bases, with 3 bases spanning the gap. CDR3 length: 11 amino acids. The CDR3 sequence is CASSFGEKLFF. CDR3 bases: TGTGCCAGCAGTTTCGGTGAAAAACTGTTTTTT.

The J gene is TRBJ2-3, the V gene TRBV7-3, with 8 bases that match TRBD2. The CDR3 extends over 15 amino acids. Germline V gene lookup returns CDR1 SGHTA and CDR2 FQGTGA. J gave up 2 bases and V 4 bases, and 5 bases lay outside the gene matches. The CDR3 DNA is TGTGCCAGCAGCTCCACTAGCGGTTACACAGATACGCAGTATTTT. Its translation: CASSSTSGYTDTQYF.

This chain links TRBV2 with TRBJ1-2, with 9 bases identical to TRBD1. With 5 bases clipped from V and 3 bases from J, the junction kept 4 bases outside the gene matches. The CDR3 loop spans 14 amino acids. Germline V gives CDR1 SNHLY, CDR2 FYNNEI. The CDR3, as DNA: TGTGCCAGCAGTAGGACAGGGGCATACTATGGCTACACCTTC. It translates to CASSRTGAYYGYTF.

The genes are TRBV2 and TRBJ2-1; no firm D call. V lost 3 bases, J lost 3 bases, and 9 bases lay in between. Germline CDR1 reads SNHLY; CDR2 reads FYNNEI. CDR3 size: 14 residues. Written as DNA, the CDR3 is TGTGCCAGCAGTGAGGAGCCTGGCTACAATGAGCAGTTCTTC. It codes for CASSEEPGYNEQFF.

This chain links TRBV14 with TRBJ1-6, with 10 bases fitting TRBD1. The CDR3 has 15 amino acids. The germline CDR1 and CDR2 sequences are SGHDN and FVKESK. The junction had 8 bases not matched to a gene; V was cut back by 5 bases and J by 10 bases. Here the CDR3 DNA reads TGTGCCAGCAGCGGACGGACAGGGGGAAGATCACCCCTCCACTTT. Translation gives CASSGRTGGRSPLHF.